The TCR beta chain described here comes from a study of blood T cell repertoires in COVID-19. Study information: Samples came from the United States, Italy and Spain, spanning acute and convalescent COVID-19. Sources were T cells, B-cell-depleted T cells, or PBMCs; the material itself was cDNA or gDNA.

V was clipped by 0 bases and J by 7 bases, with 8 bases between them. CDR1 and CDR2 from the germline V gene are SGHTS and YDEGEE. The CDR3 contains 13 residues. As handled by the study authors: Reference gene primer amplification in the assay estimated nucleated cell counts. Sequenced by immunoSEQ multiplex PCR; TCRdb stores in-frame clones only, minus some. For V, J and clone size, that table is used; D and trimming come from the DNA. The sample has tens of thousands of clones, roughly 74% seen once; the top ten hold about 14%. The chain employs TRBV5-8 and TRBJ1-3, with D possibly matching TRBD1 (5 bases). This receptor was obtained from a human donor in a cohort sampled during active COVID-19. Sample: peripheral blood. The CDR3 sequence is CASSLEGANTIYF. The CDR3 DNA is TGTGCCAGCAGCTTGGAAGGGGCGAACACCATATATTTT.